This TCR beta chain stems from a study of radiotherapy plus CTLA-4 blockade in lung cancer. Study information: In less than 20% of patients, objective responses were seen; around 34% had disease control.

In regard to this clone: Its antigen is unknown.

CTLA-4 blockade with ipilimumab, together with focal radiation, was given to patients with chemo-refractory metastatic non-small-cell lung cancer. Study-wide results and limits: Response, reportedly, was best predicted by interferon-beta along with early blood T cell clone dynamics. Blood TCR clones of tumor origin expanded after radiotherapy plus ipilimumab.

Some clones are missing from TCRdb's copy, which holds only in-frame ones; the method was immunoSEQ multiplex PCR. In the table there are over 45,000 clones, around 85% of which are singletons. V lost 0 bases to trimming and J lost 2 bases, with 9 bases between them. This CDR3 spans 15 amino acids. Germline V gene data show CDR1 as SGHDT and CDR2 as YYEEEE. The sample in question was peripheral blood, obtained from a patient treated with radiotherapy plus ipilimumab. This sequence joins TRBV5-6 and TRBJ2-1; a possible D gene is TRBD1 (7 bases). The source of this sequence is a human donor with non-small cell lung cancer who had a complete response to radiotherapy plus ipilimumab. This CDR3 reads CASSLAGGTYNEQFF. The CDR3 bases are TGTGCCAGCAGCTTGGCAGGGGGGACCTACAATGAGCAGTTCTTC.